Listed below are T cell receptor beta chains from one sample, sequenced in a study of cytomegalovirus exposure and HLA in healthy donors. Here immunoSEQ multiplex PCR was the method, and the copy in TCRdb shows in-frame clones only, minus some. The sample shows 80,000 or so clones, over 65% of them seen only once. The sample comprised PBMCs. These receptor sequences come from a man in his forties in good health and CMV-seronegative. CDR3s include the opening cysteine and the closing phenylalanine or tryptophan. Each record gives: D gene, clone size, J gene, V gene, CDR3 length, CDR3 DNA, CDR3 protein. The D gene is left open where the match is weak. Some rows have no size entry. The others give once, few or many, or a class for an expanded clone.

.,.,TRBJ1-2,TRBV19,13,TGTGCCAGTAGTACGACAGAAGGCTATGGCTACACCTTC,CASSTTEGYGYTF
TRBD2,.,TRBJ2-5,TRBV5-1,14,TGCGTCAGCAGCTTCGGCGGGAGGGGTGAGACCCAGTACTTC,CVSSFGGRGETQYF
.,once,TRBJ1-5,TRBV5-1,14,TGCGCCAGCAGCTTGGACGGGGGCAATCAGCCCCAGCATTTT,CASSLDGGNQPQHF
TRBD1,few,TRBJ1-1,TRBV7-9,14,TGTGCCAGCAGATCCGACAGGGAAGGCACTGAAGCTTTCTTT,CASRSDREGTEAFF
.,.,TRBJ2-7,TRBV28,11,TGTGCCAGCAGCCTTACTAGAGAGCAGTACTTC,CASSLTREQYF
.,.,TRBJ1-1,TRBV27,15,TGTGCCAGCCTTTCCCGCCGGGGGCGGGAGACTGAAGCTTTCTTT,CASLSRRGRETEAFF
TRBD1,few,TRBJ1-5,TRBV5-1,15,TGCGCCAGCAGCGCCGGACAGGGGGCGAGTCAGCCCCAGCATTTT,CASSAGQGASQPQHF
.,.,TRBJ2-4,TRBV28,16,TGTGCCAGCAGTGCGACCGGGGGAATAGCCAAAAACATTCAGTACTTC,CASSATGGIAKNIQYF
TRBD1,few,TRBJ1-5,TRBV2,14,TGTGCCAGCAGCGGGGGACAGCTCAATCAGCCCCAGCATTTT,CASSGGQLNQPQHF
TRBD1,few,TRBJ1-2,TRBV28,14,TGTGCCAGCAGTAAAGGACAGGGCCCTGGGGGCTACACCTTC,CASSKGQGPGGYTF
TRBD1,.,TRBJ1-2,TRBV6-1,15,TGTGCCAGCAGAGAAAGGGGACAGGACGTCTATGGCTACACCTTC,CASRERGQDVYGYTF
TRBD1,.,TRBJ1-2,TRBV25-1,15,TGTGCCAGCAGTGCGTCGACAGGGCGAAATTATGGCTACACCTTC,CASSASTGRNYGYTF
TRBD2,.,TRBJ2-4,TRBV10-3,13,TGTGCCACCCGCGGGGAGGGCGGTAACATTCAGTACTTC,CATRGEGGNIQYF
TRBD1,.,TRBJ1-2,TRBV4-3,17,TGCGCCAGCAGCCTTAATGGACAGGGGGCGCCAGAGGGTGGCTACACCTTC,CASSLNGQGAPEGGYTF
.,once,TRBJ1-4,TRBV5-4,18,TGTGCCAGCAGCGAATCCGCGGTTAGATCAGGGAATCTTGAAAAACTGTTTTTT,CASSESAVRSGNLEKLFF
.,once,TRBJ2-1,TRBV4-1,16,TGCGCCAGCAGCCAACAAGTGGAGCGGACGTACAATGAGCAGTTCTTC,CASSQQVERTYNEQFF
TRBD2,.,TRBJ2-1,TRBV10-3,14,TGTGCCATCGGCCTAGCGGGGCTTCACAATGAGCAGTTCTTC,CAIGLAGLHNEQFF
.,once,TRBJ1-4,TRBV15,15,TGTGCCACCAGCAGAGATTACAGGGAGCGAGAAAAACTGTTTTTT,CATSRDYREREKLFF
.,.,TRBJ1-5,TRBV27,14,TGTGCCAGCAGTTTAGTTGGGGGAGGTCAGCCCCAGCATTTT,CASSLVGGGQPQHF
TRBD2,.,TRBJ2-7,TRBV4-1,16,TGCGCCAGCAGCCAAGAGGCTAGCGGGAGGGCCTACGAGCAGTACTTC,CASSQEASGRAYEQYF
.,.,TRBJ2-6,TRBV19,15,TGTGCCAGTAAGGACAGACCATCTGGGGCCAACGTCCTGACTTTC,CASKDRPSGANVLTF
TRBD1,.,TRBJ2-5,TRBV30,14,TGTGCCTGGTCCTCGACAGGGGGTTTGGAGACCCAGTACTTC,CAWSSTGGLETQYF
.,.,TRBJ2-2,TRBV4-1,14,TGCGCCAGCAGCCAAGTGGTCGGGGTCGGGGAGCTGTTTTTT,CASSQVVGVGELFF
.,once,TRBJ1-2,TRBV27,16,TGTGCCAGCAGTGACTTCGCGTGGGGCCCTAACTATGGCTACACCTTC,CASSDFAWGPNYGYTF
.,.,TRBJ2-3,TRBV7-8,14,TGTGCCAGCAGCAGGGGCCTCAGCACAGATACGCAGTATTTT,CASSRGLSTDTQYF
TRBD1,.,TRBJ1-1,TRBV2,14,TGTGCCAGCAGTCCCCGACAGGGGAACACTGAAGCTTTCTTT,CASSPRQGNTEAFF
.,.,TRBJ2-1,TRBV6-6,14,TGTGCCAGCAGTTACGATCAGGTGAAGAATGAGCAGTTCTTC,CASSYDQVKNEQFF
.,.,TRBJ1-2,TRBV2,14,TGTGCCAGCACCAAATCCGGGATCGACTATGGCTACACCTTC,CASTKSGIDYGYTF
.,.,TRBJ2-7,TRBV9,15,TGTGCCAGCAGCCCCACCGAAGGGGTCTCCTACGAGCAGTACTTC,CASSPTEGVSYEQYF
.,.,TRBJ2-7,TRBV4-3,15,TGCGCCAGCAGCCAAGATCCCACTGAACCCTACGAGCAGTACTTC,CASSQDPTEPYEQYF
.,.,TRBJ2-3,TRBV9,14,TGTGCCAGCAGCGTAGACGGGAGCACAGATACGCAGTATTTT,CASSVDGSTDTQYF
TRBD2,.,TRBJ2-7,TRBV29-1,16,TGCAGCGTTGAGGGCAAGGAAAGCGGGAGTATCTACGAGCAGTACTTC,CSVEGKESGSIYEQYF
TRBD1,.,TRBJ2-1,TRBV25-1,18,TGTGCCAGCAGTGGGGGTTTAACGGGACAGGGGGCCTACAATGAGCAGTTCTTC,CASSGGLTGQGAYNEQFF
TRBD1,.,TRBJ1-5,TRBV28,13,TGTGCCAGCAGGTACAGGGGCGATCAGCCCCAGCATTTT,CASRYRGDQPQHF
.,.,TRBJ1-2,TRBV30,14,TGTGCCTGGAGTGCCATACAGGTTAACTATGGCTACACCTTC,CAWSAIQVNYGYTF
.,few,TRBJ1-2,TRBV6-1,13,TGTGCCAGCAGTGAAGGCGCAGAGGGAGGCTACACCTTC,CASSEGAEGGYTF
.,.,TRBJ1-5,TRBV28,13,TGTGCCAGCAGTTCCCCCCCCAGGCAGCCCCAGCATTTT,CASSSPPRQPQHF
TRBD1,.,TRBJ2-2,TRBV19,17,TGTGCCAGTAGCCGGAAATCGGGACAGGGATACACCGGGGAGCTGTTTTTT,CASSRKSGQGYTGELFF
TRBD1,.,TRBJ1-3,TRBV2,16,TGTGCCAGCAGTGTTGATGGGACAGGGGCTGGAAACACCATATATTTT,CASSVDGTGAGNTIYF
.,.,TRBJ2-7,TRBV28,14,TGTGCCAGCGGTACCGGGACTCCTTCCTACGAGCAGTACTTC,CASGTGTPSYEQYF
.,.,TRBJ2-7,TRBV9,14,TGTGCCAGCAGCAGGAAAGGGGTGAACGACGAGCAGTACTTC,CASSRKGVNDEQYF
TRBD1,.,TRBJ2-7,TRBV7-2,14,TGTGCCAGCAGCATACAGGGGGCGCGAGACGAGCAGTACTTC,CASSIQGARDEQYF
TRBD1,.,TRBJ2-7,TRBV18,15,TGTGCCAGCTCACCAGGGACAGGGGGCTCCTACGAGCAGTACTTC,CASSPGTGGSYEQYF
TRBD1,.,TRBJ2-3,TRBV10-3,22,TGTGCCATCAGTGAGTCACCCGCGGGACAGGGAGAGATTAGTAGTTTCACAGATACGCAGTATTTT,CAISESPAGQGEISSFTDTQYF
TRBD2,.,TRBJ2-1,TRBV19,15,TGTGCCAGTAAACTACTAGCGGGAGAGTACAATGAGCAGTTCTTC,CASKLLAGEYNEQFF
TRBD2,.,TRBJ2-1,TRBV5-4,19,TGTGCCAGCAGCCTCTACCGCGGACTAGCGGGGGAGTGGGCCAATGAGCAGTTCTTC,CASSLYRGLAGEWANEQFF
TRBD2,.,TRBJ2-7,TRBV29-1,13,TGCAGCGTTGAAACTAGCGGGACCTACGAGCAGTACTTC,CSVETSGTYEQYF
.,.,TRBJ2-2,TRBV30,14,TGTGCCTGGAGTTCGGTTGGGCCGGCCGGGGAGCTGTTTTTT,CAWSSVGPAGELFF
.,.,TRBJ2-2,TRBV6-5,15,TGTGCCAGCAGCTTTAGTGCAGGGAACACCGGGGAGCTGTTTTTT,CASSFSAGNTGELFF
TRBD1,.,TRBJ1-5,TRBV2,15,TGTGCCAGCAGTTCCCTCGGGACAGAGAATCAGCCCCAGCATTTT,CASSSLGTENQPQHF
TRBD2,.,TRBJ2-7,TRBV6-1,13,TGTGCCAGCAGTGATGGGGGGGGATACGAGCAGTACTTC,CASSDGGGYEQYF